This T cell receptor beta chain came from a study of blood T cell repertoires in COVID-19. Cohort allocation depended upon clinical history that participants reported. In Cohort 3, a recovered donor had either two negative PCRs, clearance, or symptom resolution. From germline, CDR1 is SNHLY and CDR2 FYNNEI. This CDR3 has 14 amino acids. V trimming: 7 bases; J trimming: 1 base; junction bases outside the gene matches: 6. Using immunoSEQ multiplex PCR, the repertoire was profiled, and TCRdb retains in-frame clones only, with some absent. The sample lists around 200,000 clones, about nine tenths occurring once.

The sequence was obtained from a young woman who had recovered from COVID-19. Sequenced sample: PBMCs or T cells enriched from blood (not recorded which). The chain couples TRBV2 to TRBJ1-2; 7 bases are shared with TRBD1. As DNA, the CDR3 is TGTGCCAGCATATTGGGACAGCATAACTATGGCTACACCTTC. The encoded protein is CASILGQHNYGYTF. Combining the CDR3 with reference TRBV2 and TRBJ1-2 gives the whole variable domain EPEVTQTPSHQVTQMGQEVILRCVPISNHLYFYWYRQILGQKVEFLVSFYNNEISEKSEIFDDQFSVERPDGSNFTLKIRSTKLEDSAMYFCASILGQHNYGYTFGSGTRLTVV.